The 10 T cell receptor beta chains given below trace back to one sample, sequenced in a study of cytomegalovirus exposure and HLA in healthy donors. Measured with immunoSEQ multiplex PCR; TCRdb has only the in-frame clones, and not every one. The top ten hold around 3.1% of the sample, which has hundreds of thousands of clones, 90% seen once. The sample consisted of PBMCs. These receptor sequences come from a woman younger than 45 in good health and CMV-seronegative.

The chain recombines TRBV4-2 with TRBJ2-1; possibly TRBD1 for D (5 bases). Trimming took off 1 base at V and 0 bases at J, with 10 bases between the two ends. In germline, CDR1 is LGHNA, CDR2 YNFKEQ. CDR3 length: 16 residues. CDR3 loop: CASSQAQGSSYNEQFF. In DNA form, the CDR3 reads TGTGCCAGCAGCCAAGCCCAGGGAAGCTCCTACAATGAGCAGTTCTTC.

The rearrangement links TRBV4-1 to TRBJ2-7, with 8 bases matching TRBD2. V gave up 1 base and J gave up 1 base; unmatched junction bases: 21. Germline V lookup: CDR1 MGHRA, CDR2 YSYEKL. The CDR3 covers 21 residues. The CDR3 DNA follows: TGCGCCAGCAGCCAAGGGGTTCGGGGGCTTGGCGGGAGGTTAATTTCCTACGAGCAGTACTTC. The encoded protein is CASSQGVRGLGGRLISYEQYF.

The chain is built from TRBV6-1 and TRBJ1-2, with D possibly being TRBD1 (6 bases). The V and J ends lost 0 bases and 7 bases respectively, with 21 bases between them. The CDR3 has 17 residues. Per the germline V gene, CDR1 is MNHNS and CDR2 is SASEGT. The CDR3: CASSEAETDRPPGGYTF. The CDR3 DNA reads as TGTGCCAGCAGTGAAGCGGAAACAGACAGGCCCCCGGGTGGCTACACCTTC.

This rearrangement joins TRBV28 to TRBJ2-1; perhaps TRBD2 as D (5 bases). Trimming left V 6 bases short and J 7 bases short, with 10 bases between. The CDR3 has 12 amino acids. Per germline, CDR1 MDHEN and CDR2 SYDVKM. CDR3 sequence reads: CASRLRENEQFF. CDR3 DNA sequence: TGTGCCAGCAGACTCCGGGAAAATGAGCAGTTCTTC.

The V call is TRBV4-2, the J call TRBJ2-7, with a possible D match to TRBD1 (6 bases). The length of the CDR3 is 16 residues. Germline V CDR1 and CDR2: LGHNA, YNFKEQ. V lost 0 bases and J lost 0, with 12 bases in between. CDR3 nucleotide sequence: TGTGCCAGCAGCCAAGACGTGACAGGCCCCTCCTACGAGCAGTACTTC. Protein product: CASSQDVTGPSYEQYF.

The CDR3 protein is CASSQEHPSNSGYEQYF. The DNA for the CDR3 is TGCGCCAGCAGCCAAGAGCACCCTTCAAATAGCGGTTACGAGCAGTACTTC. V is TRBV4-3 and J is TRBJ2-7, with D perhaps TRBD2 (6 bases). Trimming took off 0 bases at V and 4 bases at J, with 19 bases between the two ends. The germline CDR1 and CDR2 sequences are LGHNA and YSLEER. CDR3 size: 17 residues.

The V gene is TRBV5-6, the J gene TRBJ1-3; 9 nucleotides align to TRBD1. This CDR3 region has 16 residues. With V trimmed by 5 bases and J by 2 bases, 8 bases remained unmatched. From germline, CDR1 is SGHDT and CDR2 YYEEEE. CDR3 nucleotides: TGTGCCAGCAGTTTGATACGGGACAGGGCTGGAAACACCATATATTTT. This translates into CASSLIRDRAGNTIYF.

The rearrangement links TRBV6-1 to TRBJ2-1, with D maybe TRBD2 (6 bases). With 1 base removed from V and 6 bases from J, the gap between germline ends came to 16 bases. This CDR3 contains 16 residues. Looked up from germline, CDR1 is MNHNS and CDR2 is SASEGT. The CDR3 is CASSEGFAGWGNEQFF. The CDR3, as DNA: TGTGCCAGCAGTGAAGGTTTTGCGGGATGGGGCAATGAGCAGTTCTTC.

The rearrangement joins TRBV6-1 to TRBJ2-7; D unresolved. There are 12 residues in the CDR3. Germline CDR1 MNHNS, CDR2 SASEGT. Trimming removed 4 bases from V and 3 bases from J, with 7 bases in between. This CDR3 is CASSADLYEQYF. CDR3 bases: TGTGCCAGCAGTGCTGACCTCTACGAGCAGTACTTC.

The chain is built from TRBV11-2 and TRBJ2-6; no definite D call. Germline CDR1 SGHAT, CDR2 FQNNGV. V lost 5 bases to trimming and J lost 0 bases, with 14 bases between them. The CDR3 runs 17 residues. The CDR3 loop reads CASSPIRASSGANVLTF. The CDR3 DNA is TGTGCCAGCAGCCCGATACGGGCATCCTCTGGGGCCAACGTCCTGACTTTC.